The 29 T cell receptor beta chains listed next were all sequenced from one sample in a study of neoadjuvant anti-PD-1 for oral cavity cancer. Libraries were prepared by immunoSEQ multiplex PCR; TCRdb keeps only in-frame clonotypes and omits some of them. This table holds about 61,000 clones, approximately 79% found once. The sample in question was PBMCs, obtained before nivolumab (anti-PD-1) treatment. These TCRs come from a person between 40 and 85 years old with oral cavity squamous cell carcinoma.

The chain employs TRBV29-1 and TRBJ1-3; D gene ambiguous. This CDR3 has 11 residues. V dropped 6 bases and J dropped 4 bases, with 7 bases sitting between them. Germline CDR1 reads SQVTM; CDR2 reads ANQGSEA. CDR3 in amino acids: CSVCEGNTIYF. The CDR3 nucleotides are TGCAGCGTCTGTGAAGGAAACACCATATATTTT.

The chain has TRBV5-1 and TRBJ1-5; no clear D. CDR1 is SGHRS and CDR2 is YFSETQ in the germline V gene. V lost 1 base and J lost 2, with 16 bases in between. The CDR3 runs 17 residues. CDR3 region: CASSLTAGPEGNQPQHF. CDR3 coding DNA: TGCGCCAGCAGCTTGACGGCGGGCCCTGAGGGCAATCAGCCCCAGCATTTT.

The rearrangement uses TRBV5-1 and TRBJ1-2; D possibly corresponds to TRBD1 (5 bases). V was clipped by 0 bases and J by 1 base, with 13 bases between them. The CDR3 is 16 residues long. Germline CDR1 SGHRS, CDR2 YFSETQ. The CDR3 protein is CASSLGRTSYNYGYTF. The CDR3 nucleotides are TGCGCCAGCAGCTTGGGCCGGACAAGTTATAACTATGGCTACACCTTC.

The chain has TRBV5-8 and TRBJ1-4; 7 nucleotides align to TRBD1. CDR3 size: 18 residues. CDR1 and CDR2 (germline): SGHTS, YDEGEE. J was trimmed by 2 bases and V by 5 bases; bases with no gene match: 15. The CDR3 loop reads CASRSGGTGAGTNEKLFF. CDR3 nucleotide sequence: TGTGCCAGCAGGTCGGGTGGTACAGGGGCCGGTACTAATGAAAAACTGTTTTTT.

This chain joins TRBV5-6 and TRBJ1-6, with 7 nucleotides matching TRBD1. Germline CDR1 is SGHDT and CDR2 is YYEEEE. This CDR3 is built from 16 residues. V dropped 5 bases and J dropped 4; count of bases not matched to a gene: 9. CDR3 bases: TGTGCCAGCAGTTTTGTCCCGGGACAGTATAATTCACCCCTCCACTTT. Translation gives CASSFVPGQYNSPLHF.

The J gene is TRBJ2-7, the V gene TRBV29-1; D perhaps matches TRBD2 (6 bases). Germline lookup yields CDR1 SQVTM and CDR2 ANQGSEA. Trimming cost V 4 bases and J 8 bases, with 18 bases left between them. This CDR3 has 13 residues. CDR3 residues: CSVGSGDHGQQYF. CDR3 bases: TGCAGCGTTGGTAGCGGCGATCACGGGCAGCAGTACTTC.

The CDR3 DNA reads TGTGCCAGCAGCTCGGGACAGGGGGCCCAGCCCCAGCATTTT. It specifies CASSSGQGAQPQHF. This chain uses TRBV7-2 with TRBJ1-5, with 12 bases identical to TRBD1. The germline CDR1 and CDR2 sequences are SGHTA and FQGNSA. The CDR3 runs to 14 residues. J lost 7 bases, V lost 4 bases, and 2 bases had no gene match.

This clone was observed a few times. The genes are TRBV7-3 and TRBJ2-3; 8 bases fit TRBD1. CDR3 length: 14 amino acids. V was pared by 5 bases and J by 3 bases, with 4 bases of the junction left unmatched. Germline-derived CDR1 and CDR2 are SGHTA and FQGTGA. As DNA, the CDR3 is TGTGCCAGCAGCCCCGGGACAGGAACAGATACGCAGTATTTT. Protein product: CASSPGTGTDTQYF.

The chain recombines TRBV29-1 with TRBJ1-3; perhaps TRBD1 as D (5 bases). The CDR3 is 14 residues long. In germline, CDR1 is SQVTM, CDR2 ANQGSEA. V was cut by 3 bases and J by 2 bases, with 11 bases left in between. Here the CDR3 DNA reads TGCAGCGTTGACGATGGGGCCACTGGAAACACCATATATTTT. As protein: CSVDDGATGNTIYF.

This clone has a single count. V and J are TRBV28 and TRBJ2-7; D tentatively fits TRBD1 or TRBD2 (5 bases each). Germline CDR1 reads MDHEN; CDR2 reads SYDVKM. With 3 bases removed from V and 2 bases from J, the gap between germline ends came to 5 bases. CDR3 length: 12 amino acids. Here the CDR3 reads CASSLGAYEQYF. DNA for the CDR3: TGTGCCAGCAGTTTGGGGGCCTACGAGCAGTACTTC.

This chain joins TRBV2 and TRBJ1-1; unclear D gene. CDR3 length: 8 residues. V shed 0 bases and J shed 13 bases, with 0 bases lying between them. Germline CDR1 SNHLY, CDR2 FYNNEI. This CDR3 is CASSEAFF. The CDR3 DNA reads TGTGCCAGCAGTGAAGCTTTCTTT.

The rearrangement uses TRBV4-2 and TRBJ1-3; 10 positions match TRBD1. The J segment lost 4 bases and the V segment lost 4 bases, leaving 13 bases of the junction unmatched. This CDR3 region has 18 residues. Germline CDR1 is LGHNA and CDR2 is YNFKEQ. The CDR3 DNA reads TGTGCCAGCAGCCGAGAGGGGACAGGGGCCTCGTGGGGAAACACCATATATTTT. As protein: CASSREGTGASWGNTIYF.

The CDR3 loop is CATRGVLPGELFF. The CDR3 DNA follows: TGTGCCACCAGGGGCGTCCTACCCGGGGAGCTGTTTTTT. This chain uses TRBV25-1 with TRBJ2-2, with TRBD1 as a possible D gene (6 bases). The length of the CDR3 is 13 residues. Per the germline V gene, CDR1 is MGHDK and CDR2 is SYGVNS. Deletions cut 10 bases from V and 6 bases from J, with 15 bases between.

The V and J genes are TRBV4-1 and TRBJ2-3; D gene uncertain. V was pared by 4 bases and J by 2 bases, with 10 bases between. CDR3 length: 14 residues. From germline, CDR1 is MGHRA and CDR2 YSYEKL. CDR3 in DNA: TGCGCCAGCAGCCTTCCCGGTAACACAGATACGCAGTATTTT. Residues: CASSLPGNTDTQYF.

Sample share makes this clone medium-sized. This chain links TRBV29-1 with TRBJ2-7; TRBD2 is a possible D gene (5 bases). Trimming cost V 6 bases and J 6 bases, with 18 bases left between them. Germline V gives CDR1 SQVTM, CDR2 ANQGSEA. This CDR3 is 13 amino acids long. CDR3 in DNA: TGCAGCGTCCTCGGAGCTTTAGGAGGCGAGCAGTACTTC. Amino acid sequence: CSVLGALGGEQYF.

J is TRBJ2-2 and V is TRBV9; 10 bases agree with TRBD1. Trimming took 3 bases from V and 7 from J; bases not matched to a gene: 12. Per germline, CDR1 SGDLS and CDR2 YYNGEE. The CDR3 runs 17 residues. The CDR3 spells CASSEPGQGLLSGELFF. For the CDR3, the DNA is TGTGCCAGCAGCGAGCCGGGACAGGGGTTGTTGAGCGGGGAGCTGTTTTTT.

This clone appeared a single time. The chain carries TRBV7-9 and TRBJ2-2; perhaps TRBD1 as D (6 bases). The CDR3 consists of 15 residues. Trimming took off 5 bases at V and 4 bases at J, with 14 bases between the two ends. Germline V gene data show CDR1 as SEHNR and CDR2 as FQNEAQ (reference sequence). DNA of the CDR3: TGTGCCAGCAGCAAACTGGGGGCTGTCACCGGGGAGCTGTTTTTT. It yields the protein CASSKLGAVTGELFF. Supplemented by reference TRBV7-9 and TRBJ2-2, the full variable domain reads DTGVSQNPRHKITKRGQNVTFRCDPISEHNRLYWYRQTLGQGPEFLTYFQNEAQLEKSRLLSDRFSAERPKGSFSTLEIQRTEQGDSAMYLCASSKLGAVTGELFFGEGSRLTVL.

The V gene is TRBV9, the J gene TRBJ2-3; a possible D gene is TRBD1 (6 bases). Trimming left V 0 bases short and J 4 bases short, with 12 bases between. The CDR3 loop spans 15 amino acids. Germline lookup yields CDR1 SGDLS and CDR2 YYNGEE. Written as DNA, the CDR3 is TGTGCCAGCAGCGTAGCAGGGGCAAATTCAGATACGCAGTATTTT. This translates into CASSVAGANSDTQYF.

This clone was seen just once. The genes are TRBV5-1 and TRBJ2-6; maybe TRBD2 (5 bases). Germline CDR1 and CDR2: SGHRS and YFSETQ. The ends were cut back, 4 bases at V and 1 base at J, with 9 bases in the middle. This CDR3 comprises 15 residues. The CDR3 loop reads CASSHPGSGANVLTF. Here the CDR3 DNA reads TGCGCCAGCAGCCACCCGGGATCTGGGGCCAACGTCCTGACTTTC. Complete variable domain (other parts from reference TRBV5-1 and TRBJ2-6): KAGVTQTPRYLIKTRGQQVTLSCSPISGHRSVSWYQQTPGQGLQFLFEYFSETQRNKGNFPGRFSGRQFSNSRSEMNVSTLELGDSALYLCASSHPGSGANVLTFGAGSRLTVL.

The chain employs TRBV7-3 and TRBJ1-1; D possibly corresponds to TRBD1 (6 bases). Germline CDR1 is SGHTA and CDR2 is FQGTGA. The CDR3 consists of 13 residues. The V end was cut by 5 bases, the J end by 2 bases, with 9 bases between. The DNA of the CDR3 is TGTGCCAGCAGCCTGGACAGTAACACTGAAGCTTTCTTT. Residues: CASSLDSNTEAFF.

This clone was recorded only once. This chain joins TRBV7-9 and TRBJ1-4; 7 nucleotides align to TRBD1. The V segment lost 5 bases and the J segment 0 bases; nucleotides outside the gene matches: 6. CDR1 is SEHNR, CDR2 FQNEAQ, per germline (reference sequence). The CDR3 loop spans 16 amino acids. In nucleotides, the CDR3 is TGTGCCAGCAGCCGCGGGACAGTTGCAACTAATGAAAAACTGTTTTTT. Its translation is CASSRGTVATNEKLFF. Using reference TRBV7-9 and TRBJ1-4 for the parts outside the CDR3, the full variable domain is DTGVSQNPRHKITKRGQNVTFRCDPISEHNRLYWYRQTLGQGPEFLTYFQNEAQLEKSRLLSDRFSAERPKGSFSTLEIQRTEQGDSAMYLCASSRGTVATNEKLFFGSGTQLSVL.

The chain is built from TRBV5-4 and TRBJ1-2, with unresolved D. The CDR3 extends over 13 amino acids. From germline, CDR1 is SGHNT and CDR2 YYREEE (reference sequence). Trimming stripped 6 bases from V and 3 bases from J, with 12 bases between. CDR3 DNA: TGTGCCAGCACCGGGCCCAGGCACTATGGCTACACCTTC. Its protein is CASTGPRHYGYTF.

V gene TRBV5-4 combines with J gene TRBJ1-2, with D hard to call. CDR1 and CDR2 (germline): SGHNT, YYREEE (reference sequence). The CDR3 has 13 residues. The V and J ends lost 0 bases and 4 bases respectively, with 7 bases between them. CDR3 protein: CASSLDQFYGYTF. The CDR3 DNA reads TGTGCCAGCAGCTTGGACCAGTTCTATGGCTACACCTTC.

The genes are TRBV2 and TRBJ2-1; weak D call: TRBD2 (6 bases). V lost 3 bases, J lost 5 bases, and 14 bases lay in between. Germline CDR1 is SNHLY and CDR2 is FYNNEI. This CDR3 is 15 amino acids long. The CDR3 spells CASSEGLFGDNEQFF. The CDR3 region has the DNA TGTGCCAGCAGTGAGGGACTTTTCGGTGACAATGAGCAGTTCTTC. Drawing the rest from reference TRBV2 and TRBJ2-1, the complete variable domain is EPEVTQTPSHQVTQMGQEVILRCVPISNHLYFYWYRQILGQKVEFLVSFYNNEISEKSEIFDDQFSVERPDGSNFTLKIRSTKLEDSAMYFCASSEGLFGDNEQFFGPGTRLTVL.

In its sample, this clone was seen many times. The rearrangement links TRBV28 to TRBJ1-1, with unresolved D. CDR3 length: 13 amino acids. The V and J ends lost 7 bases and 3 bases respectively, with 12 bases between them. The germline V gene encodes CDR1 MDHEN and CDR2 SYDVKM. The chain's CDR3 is CASTRKPHTEAFF. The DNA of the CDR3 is TGTGCCAGCACTCGAAAGCCCCACACTGAAGCTTTCTTT.

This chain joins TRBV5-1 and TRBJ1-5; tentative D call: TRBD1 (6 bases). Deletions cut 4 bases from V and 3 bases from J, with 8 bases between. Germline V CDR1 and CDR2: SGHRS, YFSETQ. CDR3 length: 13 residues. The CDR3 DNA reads TGCGCCAGCAGCACAGGGTTCAATCAGCCCCAGCATTTT. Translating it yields CASSTGFNQPQHF.

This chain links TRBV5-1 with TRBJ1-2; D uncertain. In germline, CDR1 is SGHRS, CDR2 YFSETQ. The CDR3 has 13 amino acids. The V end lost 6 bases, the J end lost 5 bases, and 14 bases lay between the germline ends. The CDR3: CASMPSPGYGYTF. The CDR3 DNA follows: TGCGCCAGCATGCCCTCGCCGGGATATGGCTACACCTTC.

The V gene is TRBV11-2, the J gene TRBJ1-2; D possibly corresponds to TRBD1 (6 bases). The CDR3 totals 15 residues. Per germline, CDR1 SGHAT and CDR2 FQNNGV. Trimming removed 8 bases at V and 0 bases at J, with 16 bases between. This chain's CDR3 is CASGEGGRTNYGYTF. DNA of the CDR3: TGTGCCAGCGGGGAGGGGGGTAGGACTAACTATGGCTACACCTTC. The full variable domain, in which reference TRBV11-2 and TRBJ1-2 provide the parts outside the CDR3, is EAGVAQSPRYKIIEKRQSVAFWCNPISGHATLYWYQQILGQGPKLLIQFQNNGVVDDSQLPKDRFSAERLKGVDSTLKIQPAKLEDSAVYLCASGEGGRTNYGYTFGSGTRLTVV.

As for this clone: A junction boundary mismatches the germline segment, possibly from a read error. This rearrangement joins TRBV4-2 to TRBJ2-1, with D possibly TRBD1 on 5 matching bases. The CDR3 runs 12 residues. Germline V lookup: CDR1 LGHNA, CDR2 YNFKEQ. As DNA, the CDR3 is TGTGCCAGCAGCCAAGATAGAACAGGTCCCGTCTTC. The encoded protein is CASSQDRTGPVF.